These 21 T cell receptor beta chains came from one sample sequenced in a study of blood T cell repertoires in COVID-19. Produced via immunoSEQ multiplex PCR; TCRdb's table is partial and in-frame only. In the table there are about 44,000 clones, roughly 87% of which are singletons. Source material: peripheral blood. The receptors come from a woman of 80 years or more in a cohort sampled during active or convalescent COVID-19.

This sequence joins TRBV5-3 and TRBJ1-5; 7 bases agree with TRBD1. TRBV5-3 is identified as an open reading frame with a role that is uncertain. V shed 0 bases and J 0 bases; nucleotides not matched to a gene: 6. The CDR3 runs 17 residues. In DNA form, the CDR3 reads TGTGCCAGAAGCTTGGTTGGGACAGAGGGTAGCAATCAGCCCCAGCATTTT. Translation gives CARSLVGTEGSNQPQHF.

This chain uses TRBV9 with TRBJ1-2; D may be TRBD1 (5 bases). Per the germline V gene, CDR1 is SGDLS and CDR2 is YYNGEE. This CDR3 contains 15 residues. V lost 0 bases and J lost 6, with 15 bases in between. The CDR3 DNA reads TGTGCCAGCAGCGTAGCAGTCAGGGCAGAACATGGCTACACCTTC. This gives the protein CASSVAVRAEHGYTF.

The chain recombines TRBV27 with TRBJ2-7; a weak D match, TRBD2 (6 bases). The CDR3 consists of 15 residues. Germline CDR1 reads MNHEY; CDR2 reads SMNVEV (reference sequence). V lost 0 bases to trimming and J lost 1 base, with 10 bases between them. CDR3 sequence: CASSLSTSGSYEQYF. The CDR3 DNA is TGTGCCAGCAGTTTATCGACGAGCGGGTCCTACGAGCAGTACTTC.

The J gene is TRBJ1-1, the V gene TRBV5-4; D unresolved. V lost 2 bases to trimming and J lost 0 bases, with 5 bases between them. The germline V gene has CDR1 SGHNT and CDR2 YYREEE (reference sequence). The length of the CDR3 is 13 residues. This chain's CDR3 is CASSFSVNTEAFF. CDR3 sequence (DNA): TGTGCCAGCAGCTTCTCTGTGAACACTGAAGCTTTCTTT.

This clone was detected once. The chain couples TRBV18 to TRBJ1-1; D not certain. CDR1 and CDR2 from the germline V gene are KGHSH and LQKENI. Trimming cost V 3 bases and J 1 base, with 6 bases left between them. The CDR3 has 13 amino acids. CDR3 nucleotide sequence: TGTGCCAGCTCACCGAGCCCGAACACTGAAGCTTTCTTT. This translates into CASSPSPNTEAFF.

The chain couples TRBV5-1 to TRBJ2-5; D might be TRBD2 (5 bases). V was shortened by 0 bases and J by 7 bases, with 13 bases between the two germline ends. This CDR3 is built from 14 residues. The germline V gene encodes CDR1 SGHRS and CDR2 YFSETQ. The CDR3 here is CASSLVTAGGTQYF. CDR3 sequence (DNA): TGCGCCAGCAGCTTGGTAACGGCCGGAGGGACCCAGTACTTC.

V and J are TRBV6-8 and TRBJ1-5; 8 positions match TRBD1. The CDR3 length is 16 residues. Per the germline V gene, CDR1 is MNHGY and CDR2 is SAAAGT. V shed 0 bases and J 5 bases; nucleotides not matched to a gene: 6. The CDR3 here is CASSYSDRGRDQPQHF. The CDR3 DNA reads TGTGCCAGCAGTTACTCCGACAGGGGACGGGATCAGCCCCAGCATTTT.

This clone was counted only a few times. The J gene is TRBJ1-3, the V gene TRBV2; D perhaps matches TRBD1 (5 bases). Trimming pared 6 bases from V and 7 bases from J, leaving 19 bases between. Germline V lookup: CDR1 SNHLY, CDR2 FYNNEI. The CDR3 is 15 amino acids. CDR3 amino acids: CASRNIRGGSNTIYF. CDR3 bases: TGTGCCAGCAGGAACATACGGGGGGGTAGCAACACCATATATTTT.

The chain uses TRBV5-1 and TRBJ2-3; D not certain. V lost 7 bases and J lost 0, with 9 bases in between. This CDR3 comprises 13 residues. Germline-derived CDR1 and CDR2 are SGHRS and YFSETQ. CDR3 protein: CASGQLSTDTQYF. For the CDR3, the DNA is TGCGCCAGCGGGCAGTTGAGCACAGATACGCAGTATTTT. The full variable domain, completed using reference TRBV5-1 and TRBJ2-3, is KAGVTQTPRYLIKTRGQQVTLSCSPISGHRSVSWYQQTPGQGLQFLFEYFSETQRNKGNFPGRFSGRQFSNSRSEMNVSTLELGDSALYLCASGQLSTDTQYFGPGTRLTVL.

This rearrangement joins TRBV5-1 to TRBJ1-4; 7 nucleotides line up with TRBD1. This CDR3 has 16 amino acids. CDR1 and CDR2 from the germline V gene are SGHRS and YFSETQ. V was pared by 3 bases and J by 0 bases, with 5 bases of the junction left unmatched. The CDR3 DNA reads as TGCGCCAGCAGCTCCGGGCAGGGGGCAACTAATGAAAAACTGTTTTTT. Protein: CASSSGQGATNEKLFF.

The CDR3, as DNA: TGTGCCAGCAGCCGCACCGAGGGGACTAGCGGCAATGAGCAGTTCTTC. Protein product: CASSRTEGTSGNEQFF. The rearrangement uses TRBV4-2 and TRBJ2-1; TRBD2 matches 11 bases. With V trimmed by 4 bases and J by 6 bases, 8 bases remained unmatched. CDR3 length equals 16 residues. Germline V gene sequence: CDR1 LGHNA, CDR2 YNFKEQ.

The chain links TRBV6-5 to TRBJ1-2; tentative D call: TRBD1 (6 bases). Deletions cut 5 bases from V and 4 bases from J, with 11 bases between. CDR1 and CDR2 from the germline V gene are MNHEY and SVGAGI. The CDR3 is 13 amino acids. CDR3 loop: CASSTGIFYGYTF. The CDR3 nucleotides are TGTGCCAGCAGTACAGGGATCTTCTATGGCTACACCTTC.

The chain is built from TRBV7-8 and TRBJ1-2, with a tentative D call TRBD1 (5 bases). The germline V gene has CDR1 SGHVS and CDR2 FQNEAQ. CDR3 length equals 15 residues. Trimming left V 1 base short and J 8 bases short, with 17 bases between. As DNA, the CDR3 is TGTGCCAGCAGCTTAGACCCCCAGGGTTCCGGGGGCTACACCTTC. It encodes CASSLDPQGSGGYTF. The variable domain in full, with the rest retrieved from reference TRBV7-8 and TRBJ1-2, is GAGVSQSPRYKVAKRGQDVALRCDPISGHVSLFWYQQALGQGPEFLTYFQNEAQLDKSGLPSDRFFAERPEGSVSTLKIQRTQQEDSAVYLCASSLDPQGSGGYTFGSGTRLTVV.

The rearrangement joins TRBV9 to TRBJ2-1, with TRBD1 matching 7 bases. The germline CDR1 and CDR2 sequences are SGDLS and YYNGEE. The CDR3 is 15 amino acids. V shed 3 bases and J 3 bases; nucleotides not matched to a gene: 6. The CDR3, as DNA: TGTGCCAGCAGCGCTACCGGGACAGTCTACAATGAGCAGTTCTTC. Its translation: CASSATGTVYNEQFF.

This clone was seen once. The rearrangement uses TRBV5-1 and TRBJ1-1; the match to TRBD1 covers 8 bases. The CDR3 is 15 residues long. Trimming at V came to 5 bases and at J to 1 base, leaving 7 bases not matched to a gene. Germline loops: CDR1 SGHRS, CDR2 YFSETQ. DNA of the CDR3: TGCGCCAGCAGGGACAGGGCCTTTGCGAACACTGAAGCTTTCTTT. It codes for CASRDRAFANTEAFF.

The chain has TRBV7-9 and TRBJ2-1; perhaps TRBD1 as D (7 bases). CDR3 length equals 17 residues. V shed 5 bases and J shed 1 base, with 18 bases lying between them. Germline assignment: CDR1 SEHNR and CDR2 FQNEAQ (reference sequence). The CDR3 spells CASSQRPGGRSYNEQFF. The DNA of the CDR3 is TGTGCCAGCAGCCAACGACCAGGGGGGAGGTCCTACAATGAGCAGTTCTTC. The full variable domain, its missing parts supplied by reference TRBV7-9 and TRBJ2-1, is DTGVSQNPRHKITKRGQNVTFRCDPISEHNRLYWYRQTLGQGPEFLTYFQNEAQLEKSRLLSDRFSAERPKGSFSTLEIQRTEQGDSAMYLCASSQRPGGRSYNEQFFGPGTRLTVL.

Here the CDR3 DNA reads TGTGCCAGTATGACAGTTCCCACTGAAGCTTTCTTT. The encoded protein is CASMTVPTEAFF. This chain connects TRBV6-5 to TRBJ1-1, with D tentatively TRBD1 (5 bases). CDR3 length: 12 residues. V was cut by 9 bases and J by 4 bases, with 12 bases left in between. Per the germline V gene, CDR1 is MNHEY and CDR2 is SVGAGI.

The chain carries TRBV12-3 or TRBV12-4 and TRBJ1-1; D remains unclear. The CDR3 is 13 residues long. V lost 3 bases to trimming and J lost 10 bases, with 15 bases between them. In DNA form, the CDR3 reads TGTGCCAGCAGTTTCGTCCGGGAGCTGGGAGCTTTCTTT. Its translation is CASSFVRELGAFF.

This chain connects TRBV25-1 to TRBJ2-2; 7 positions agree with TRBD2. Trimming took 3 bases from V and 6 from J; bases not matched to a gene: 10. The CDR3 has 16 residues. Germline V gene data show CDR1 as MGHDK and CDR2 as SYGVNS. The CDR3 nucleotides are TGTGCCAGCAGTGACCCCCGGCGGGGGTCATCCGGGGAGCTGTTTTTT. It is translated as CASSDPRRGSSGELFF.

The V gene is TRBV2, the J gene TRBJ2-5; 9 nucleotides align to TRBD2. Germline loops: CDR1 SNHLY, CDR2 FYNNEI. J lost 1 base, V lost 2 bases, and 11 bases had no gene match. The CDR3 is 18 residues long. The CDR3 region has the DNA TGTGCCAGCAGTGAACTGGGCATGGGTAGCGGGGGCCAAGAGACCCAGTACTTC. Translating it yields CASSELGMGSGGQETQYF. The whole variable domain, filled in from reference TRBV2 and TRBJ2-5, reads EPEVTQTPSHQVTQMGQEVILRCVPISNHLYFYWYRQILGQKVEFLVSFYNNEISEKSEIFDDQFSVERPDGSNFTLKIRSTKLEDSAMYFCASSELGMGSGGQETQYFGPGTRLLVL.

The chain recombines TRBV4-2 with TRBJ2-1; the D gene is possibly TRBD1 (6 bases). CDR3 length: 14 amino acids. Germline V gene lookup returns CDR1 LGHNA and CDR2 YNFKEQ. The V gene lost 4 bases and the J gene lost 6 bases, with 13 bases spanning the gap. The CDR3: CASSPRGMGNEQFF. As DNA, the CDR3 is TGTGCCAGCAGCCCTAGGGGGATGGGCAATGAGCAGTTCTTC.